This TCR beta chain was sequenced in a study of blood T cell repertoires in COVID-19. V was clipped by 3 bases and J by 2 bases; unmatched bases: 2. Germline V lookup: CDR1 SGHNT, CDR2 YYREEE (reference sequence). CDR3 size: 14 residues. Assay: immunoSEQ multiplex PCR; the TCRdb copy retains only in-frame clones and omits some. Here the sample spans roughly 260,000 clones, about 88% being singletons. Input material: peripheral blood. The source is a woman aged 35 to 49 who had recovered from COVID-19. The chain recombines TRBV5-4 with TRBJ2-5; 9 positions agree with TRBD1. The CDR3 here is CASSSGQGQETQYF. The CDR3, as DNA: TGTGCCAGCAGCTCGGGACAGGGACAAGAGACCCAGTACTTC.